These 6 T cell receptor beta chains were sequenced from one sample in a study of T cell repertoires in cytomegalovirus infection. No antigens are known for them. In TCRdb, the reads were re-called with MiXCR into one record per CDR3 protein. The sample holds about 310,000 distinct CDR3 sequences; approximately 25% are singletons and the top ten take 13%. Sequenced here: cultured PBMCs, sampled from culture after CMV antigen stimulation. The receptors shown here come from a human donor in good health (CMV status not recorded). Some clones in this sample may be carry-over from other donors' samples.

The chain uses TRBV19 and TRBJ2-1; D is perhaps TRBD1 (6 bases). The CDR3 runs 13 residues. The ends were cut back, 3 bases at V and 12 bases at J, with 15 bases in the middle. CDR1 is LNHDA and CDR2 is SQIVND in the germline V gene (reference sequence). The CDR3 DNA follows: TGTGCCAGTAGTATTGGGGGAGAGGACAGGCAGTTCTTC. Protein: CASSIGGEDRQFF.

This clonotype was seen at least ten times. The chain is built from TRBV7-2 and TRBJ1-6, with D perhaps TRBD1 (5 bases). Trimming stripped 5 bases from V and 9 bases from J, with 14 bases between. Germline V gene data show CDR1 as SGHTA and CDR2 as FQGNSA. This CDR3 contains 14 residues. CDR3 residues: CASSPGTAGSPLHF. CDR3 DNA sequence: TGTGCCAGCAGCCCTGGGACCGCAGGTTCACCCCTCCACTTT.

This clonotype was seen repeatedly, ten times or more. The rearrangement links TRBV7-2 to TRBJ1-4; D is unresolved. The germline V gene encodes CDR1 SGHTA and CDR2 FQGNSA. The CDR3 runs 14 residues. V was clipped by 3 bases and J by 2 bases, with 7 bases between them. This CDR3 is CASSLGLTNEKLFF. CDR3 DNA sequence: TGTGCCAGCAGCTTGGGGTTGACTAATGAAAAACTGTTTTTT.

J is TRBJ2-1 and V is TRBV6-2 or TRBV6-3; D is unresolved. CDR1 and CDR2 from the germline V gene are MNHEY and SVGEGT. The CDR3 is 13 residues long. The germline V and J ends were trimmed by 8 bases and 0 bases, with 8 bases remaining between them. For the CDR3, the DNA is TGTGCCAGCCTATCGAGCTCCTACAATGAGCAGTTCTTC. Amino acid sequence: CASLSSSYNEQFF.

There are many counts of this clonotype. CDR3 bases: TGTGCCAGCAGCCCCGGGGCAGTCTCTGGAAACACCATATATTTT. Protein: CASSPGAVSGNTIYF. This rearrangement joins TRBV7-7 to TRBJ1-3; D possibly corresponds to TRBD1 (5 bases). The CDR3 is made up of 15 amino acids. V was shortened by 5 bases and J by 0 bases, with 11 bases between the two germline ends. Germline assignment: CDR1 SSHAT and CDR2 FNYEAQ (reference sequence). Combining the CDR3 with reference TRBV7-7 and TRBJ1-3 gives the whole variable domain GAGVSQSPRYKVTKRGQDVTLRCDPISSHATLYWYQQALGQGPEFLTYFNYEAQPDKSGLPSDRFSAERPEGSISTLTIQRTEQRDSAMYRCASSPGAVSGNTIYFGEGSWLTVV.

CDR3: CASSSQEGQDYGYTF. In DNA, the CDR3 is TGTGCCAGCAGCTCCCAAGAGGGACAGGACTATGGCTACACCTTC. This chain joins TRBV7-9 and TRBJ1-2, with 8 bases fitting TRBD1. Germline V gene sequence: CDR1 SEHNR, CDR2 FQNEAQ (reference sequence). CDR3 length: 15 amino acids. J was trimmed by 3 bases and V by 4 bases; bases with no gene match: 7. The whole variable domain, remainder taken from reference TRBV7-9 and TRBJ1-2, is DTGVSQNPRHKITKRGQNVTFRCDPISEHNRLYWYRQTLGQGPEFLTYFQNEAQLEKSRLLSDRFSAERPKGSFSTLEIQRTEQGDSAMYLCASSSQEGQDYGYTFGSGTRLTVV.